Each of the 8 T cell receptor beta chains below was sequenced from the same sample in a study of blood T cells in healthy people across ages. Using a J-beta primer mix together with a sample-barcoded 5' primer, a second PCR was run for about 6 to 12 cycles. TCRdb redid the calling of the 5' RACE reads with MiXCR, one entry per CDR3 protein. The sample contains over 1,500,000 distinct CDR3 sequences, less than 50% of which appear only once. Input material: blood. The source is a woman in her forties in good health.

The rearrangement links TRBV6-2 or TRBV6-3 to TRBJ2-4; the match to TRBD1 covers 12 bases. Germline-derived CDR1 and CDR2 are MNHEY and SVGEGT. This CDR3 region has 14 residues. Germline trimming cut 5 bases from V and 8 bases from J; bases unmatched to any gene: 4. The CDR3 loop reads CASSQGQGADIQYF. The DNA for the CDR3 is TGTGCCAGCAGTCAGGGACAGGGGGCGGACATTCAGTACTTC.

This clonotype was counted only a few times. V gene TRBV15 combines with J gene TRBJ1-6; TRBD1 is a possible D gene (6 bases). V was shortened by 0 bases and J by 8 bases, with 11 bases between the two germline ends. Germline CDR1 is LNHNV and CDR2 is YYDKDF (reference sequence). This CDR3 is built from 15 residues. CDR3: CATSRDRQVDSPLHF. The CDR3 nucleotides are TGTGCCACCAGCAGAGATCGACAGGTCGATTCACCCCTCCACTTT. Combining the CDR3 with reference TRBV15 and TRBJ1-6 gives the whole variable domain DAMVIQNPRYQVTQFGKPVTLSCSQTLNHNVMYWYQQKSSQAPKLLFHYYDKDFNNEADTPDNFQSRRPNTSFCFLDIRSPGLGDTAMYLCATSRDRQVDSPLHFGNGTRLTVT.

The CDR3 nucleotides read TGCAGTGCCCCCCGCAGTACCCAGTACTTC. Protein sequence: CSAPRSTQYF. This chain joins TRBV20-1 and TRBJ2-7; D not certain. Germline V lookup: CDR1 DFQATT, CDR2 SNEGSKA (reference sequence). V was cut by 6 bases and J by 10 bases, with 13 bases left in between. CDR3 size: 10 residues.

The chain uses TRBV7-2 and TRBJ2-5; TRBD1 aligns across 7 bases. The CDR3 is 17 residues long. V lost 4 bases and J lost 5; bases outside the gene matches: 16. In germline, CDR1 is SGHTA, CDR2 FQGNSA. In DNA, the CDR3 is TGTGCCAGCAGCTACCTCCCCGGGACAGAACTGCGGGAGACCCAGTACTTC. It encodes CASSYLPGTELRETQYF.

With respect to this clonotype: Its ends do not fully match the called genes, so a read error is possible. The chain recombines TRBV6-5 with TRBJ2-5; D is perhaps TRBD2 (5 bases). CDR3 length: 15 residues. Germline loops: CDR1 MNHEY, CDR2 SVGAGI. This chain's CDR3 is CASSYNGLVEEAQYF. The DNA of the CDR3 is TGTGCCAGCAGTTACAACGGACTCGTAGAAGAGGCCCAGTACTTC.

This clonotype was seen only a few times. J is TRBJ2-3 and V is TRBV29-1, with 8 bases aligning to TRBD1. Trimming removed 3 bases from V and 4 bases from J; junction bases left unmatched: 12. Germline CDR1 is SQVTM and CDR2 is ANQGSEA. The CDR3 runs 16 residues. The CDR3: CSVDPRDRPASDTQYF. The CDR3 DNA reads TGCAGCGTTGACCCTCGGGACAGGCCAGCCTCAGATACGCAGTATTTT.

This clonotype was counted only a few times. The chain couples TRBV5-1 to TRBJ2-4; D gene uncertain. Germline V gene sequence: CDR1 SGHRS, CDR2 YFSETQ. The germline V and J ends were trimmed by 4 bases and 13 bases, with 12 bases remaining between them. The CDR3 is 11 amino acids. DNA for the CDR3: TGCGCCAGCAGCGGTAATTCCGGGCAGTACTTC. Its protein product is CASSGNSGQYF.

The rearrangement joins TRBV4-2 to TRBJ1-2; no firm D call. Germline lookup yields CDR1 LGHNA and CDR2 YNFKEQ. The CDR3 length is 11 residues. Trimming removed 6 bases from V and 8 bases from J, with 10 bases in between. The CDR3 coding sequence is TGTGCCAGCAGAACGGGTTTGGGCTACACCTTC. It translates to CASRTGLGYTF.